This T cell receptor (beta chain) was obtained from a study of blood T cell repertoires in COVID-19. This clone was seen once. This CDR3 has 13 amino acids. From germline, CDR1 is GTSNPN and CDR2 SVGIG (reference sequence). Trimming stripped 0 bases from V and 11 bases from J, with 16 bases between. Profiled with immunoSEQ multiplex PCR; TCRdb holds only in-frame clones, not every one. Among some 250,000 clones listed, 80% to 90% were seen once. This TCR was sampled from a man older than 75 with acute or convalescent COVID-19. The source material was peripheral blood. The V and J genes are TRBV30 and TRBJ1-1; possibly TRBD1 for D (5 bases). The CDR3 spells CAWSVPGIDVAFF. The CDR3 coding sequence is TGTGCCTGGAGTGTACCAGGGATTGACGTGGCTTTCTTT.